One and the same sample provided the 30 T cell receptor beta chains below, sequenced in a study of cytomegalovirus exposure and HLA in healthy donors. Vbeta (60) and Jbeta (13) primers were used in the PCR. Libraries were prepared by immunoSEQ multiplex PCR; TCRdb keeps only in-frame clonotypes and omits some of them. In the table there are 150,000 to 200,000 clones, around four fifths of which are singletons. The specimen was PBMCs. The receptors were sampled from a girl under 18 in good health and CMV-seropositive.

This clone was observed a single time. The rearrangement links TRBV5-4 to TRBJ1-5, with D hard to call. V lost 2 bases and J lost 7, with 7 bases in between. The germline V gene has CDR1 SGHNT and CDR2 YYREEE (reference sequence). This CDR3 region has 12 residues. CDR3 coding DNA: TGTGCCAGCAGCTTACTAGGCCAGCCCCAGCATTTT. Residues: CASSLLGQPQHF. Full variable domain (missing parts from reference TRBV5-4 and TRBJ1-5): ETGVTQSPTHLIKTRGQQVTLRCSSQSGHNTVSWYQQALGQGPQFIFQYYREEENGRGNFPPRFSGLQFPNYSSELNVNALELDDSALYLCASSLLGQPQHFGDGTRLSIL.

The rearrangement uses TRBV15 and TRBJ2-5, with TRBD2 identical over 13 bases. Germline CDR1 is LNHNV and CDR2 is YYDKDF (reference sequence). V dropped 1 base and J dropped 2; count of bases not matched to a gene: 4. CDR3 length: 17 amino acids. In DNA, the CDR3 is TGTGCCACCAGCAGAGGCGGGACTAGCGGGGAACAAGAGACCCAGTACTTC. Translating gives CATSRGGTSGEQETQYF.

The J gene is TRBJ2-1, the V gene TRBV9; TRBD2 matches 9 bases. V lost 0 bases, J lost 12 bases, and 10 bases stayed unmatched. The germline V gene encodes CDR1 SGDLS and CDR2 YYNGEE. This CDR3 is 15 amino acids long. The CDR3 DNA sequence: TGTGCCAGCAGCGTAGGGCGGGGGGGGTTACGGCGGCAGTTCTTC. Residues: CASSVGRGGLRRQFF. The full variable domain, its missing parts supplied by reference TRBV9 and TRBJ2-1, is DSGVTQTPKHLITATGQRVTLRCSPRSGDLSVYWYQQSLDQGLQFLIQYYNGEERAKGNILERFSAQQFPDLHSELNLSSLELGDSALYFCASSVGRGGLRRQFFGPGTRLTVL.

The rearrangement joins TRBV6-5 to TRBJ2-7; 7 nucleotides line up with TRBD1. V was pared by 5 bases and J by 0 bases, with 4 bases of the junction left unmatched. The CDR3 totals 14 residues. In germline, CDR1 is MNHEY, CDR2 SVGAGI. In DNA form, the CDR3 reads TGTGCCAGCAGTGAACGACAGGGCTCCTACGAGCAGTACTTC. Amino acids: CASSERQGSYEQYF.

The V gene is TRBV6-1, the J gene TRBJ2-1, with 7 positions matching TRBD2. The J segment lost 8 bases and the V segment lost 3 bases, leaving 16 bases of the junction unmatched. The CDR3 contains 17 residues. Germline CDR1 and CDR2: MNHNS and SASEGT. CDR3 nucleotide sequence: TGTGCCAGCAGTGAGGGAGTTATGCGGGAGATTGATGATGAGCAGTTCTTC. Encoded protein: CASSEGVMREIDDEQFF.

J is TRBJ1-1 and V is TRBV7-9; possibly TRBD1 for D (6 bases). Germline CDR1 reads SEHNR; CDR2 reads FQNEAQ (reference sequence). V was clipped by 3 bases and J by 1 base, with 12 bases between them. This CDR3 region has 15 residues. The CDR3 spells CASSFADRKNTEAFF. For the CDR3, the DNA is TGTGCCAGCAGCTTCGCGGACAGAAAGAACACTGAAGCTTTCTTT.

The rearrangement joins TRBV28 to TRBJ2-7, with D possibly being TRBD1 (8 bases). Between the trimmed V and J ends, which lost 6 bases and 2 bases, there was a span of 17 bases. The length of the CDR3 is 15 residues. Germline CDR1 and CDR2: MDHEN and SYDVKM. The CDR3 region has the DNA TGTGCCAGCAGCCCCACAGGGGGGGATACCTACGAGCAGTACTTC. Its translation: CASSPTGGDTYEQYF.

The chain joins TRBV6-6 to TRBJ1-5, with 9 positions matching TRBD1. The junction had 8 bases not matched to a gene; V was cut back by 11 bases and J by 3 bases. The CDR3 is 14 amino acids. Germline V gene data show CDR1 as MNHNY and CDR2 as SVGAGI (reference sequence). The CDR3 bases are TGTGCCGGCCAGACAGGGGGGGACAATCAGCCCCAGCATTTT. It yields the protein CAGQTGGDNQPQHF.

The rearrangement uses TRBV10-3 and TRBJ1-1, with 8 nucleotides matching TRBD1. V shed 3 bases and J 1 base; nucleotides not matched to a gene: 16. CDR1 is ENHRY and CDR2 is SYGVKD in the germline V gene. This CDR3 contains 19 residues. The CDR3 sequence is CAISEGQGAGVGQNTEAFF. CDR3 nucleotides: TGTGCCATCAGTGAAGGCCAGGGGGCGGGGGTCGGCCAGAACACTGAAGCTTTCTTT.

This sequence joins TRBV6-1 and TRBJ1-1; D remains ambiguous. CDR1 is MNHNS and CDR2 is SASEGT in the germline V gene. Trimming pared 8 bases from V and 0 bases from J, leaving 13 bases between. The CDR3 totals 14 residues. The CDR3 sequence: CASGTGLLNTEAFF. In DNA, the CDR3 is TGTGCCAGCGGAACCGGACTACTGAACACTGAAGCTTTCTTT.

The chain combines TRBV14 with TRBJ1-1; no reliable D call. The CDR3 is made up of 16 amino acids. The V end was cut by 0 bases, the J end by 4 bases, with 15 bases between. The germline gives CDR1 SGHDN, CDR2 FVKESK. CDR3 amino acids: CASSQDLVGGSTEAFF. For the CDR3, the DNA is TGTGCCAGCAGCCAAGATCTTGTGGGAGGGTCCACTGAAGCTTTCTTT.

This clone came up a few times. The rearrangement joins TRBV18 to TRBJ1-1, with D maybe TRBD1 (5 bases). V gave up 3 bases and J gave up 11 bases, with 10 bases separating them. Germline CDR1 and CDR2: KGHSH and LQKENI. CDR3 size: 11 residues. CDR3 in amino acids: CASSPGEEAFF. The CDR3 DNA reads as TGTGCCAGCTCACCGGGGGAGGAGGCTTTCTTT.

This clone appeared a few times. The rearrangement links TRBV18 to TRBJ2-3; 9 bases match TRBD1. The CDR3 totals 16 residues. Germline V CDR1 and CDR2: KGHSH, LQKENI. Unmatched junction bases numbered 8, after V lost 4 bases and J lost 3 bases. The DNA for the CDR3 is TGTGCCAGCTCACAATTACCGGGACAGGGAACAGATACGCAGTATTTT. As protein: CASSQLPGQGTDTQYF.

The rearrangement uses TRBV7-3 and TRBJ2-3; 10 bases fit TRBD2. Unmatched junction bases numbered 6, after V lost 0 bases and J lost 6 bases. The CDR3 covers 16 residues. CDR1 is SGHTA and CDR2 is FQGTGA in the germline V gene. The CDR3 region is CASSLTERGGLDTQYF. In nucleotides, the CDR3 is TGTGCCAGCAGCTTAACCGAGCGGGGGGGTCTCGATACGCAGTATTTT.

V gene TRBV27 combines with J gene TRBJ1-2, with D perhaps TRBD1 (6 bases). V was pared by 5 bases and J by 2 bases, with 18 bases between. From germline, CDR1 is MNHEY and CDR2 SMNVEV (reference sequence). This CDR3 has 16 residues. CDR3 sequence (DNA): TGTGCCAGCAGTAAACTCGGGCAGGGGACAAACTATGGCTACACCTTC. Residues: CASSKLGQGTNYGYTF.

The rearrangement joins TRBV11-3 to TRBJ1-1, with D unresolved. Trimming stripped 1 base from V and 5 bases from J, with 14 bases between. Per the germline V gene, CDR1 is SGHNT and CDR2 is YENEEA. This CDR3 region has 15 residues. In nucleotides, the CDR3 is TGTGCCAGCAGCTTAGGGGGTGTCGGGAGTACTGAAGCTTTCTTT. This sequence encodes CASSLGGVGSTEAFF.

A few counts support this clone. The gene calls are TRBV7-6 and TRBJ1-4, with TRBD1 identical over 7 bases. Germline V CDR1 and CDR2: SGHVS, FNYEAQ. J lost 8 bases, V lost 4 bases, and 7 bases had no gene match. CDR3 size: 14 residues. CDR3 sequence (DNA): TGTGCCAGCAGCTCGTCCTCAGGGGGGGAAAAACTGTTTTTT. Translated, it gives CASSSSSGGEKLFF.

J is TRBJ1-2 and V is TRBV20-1; D is uncertain. The V and J ends lost 4 bases and 8 bases respectively, with 11 bases between them. Looked up from germline, CDR1 is DFQATT and CDR2 is SNEGSKA (reference sequence). The CDR3 loop spans 11 amino acids. CDR3 sequence: CSATELSGYTF. CDR3 DNA sequence: TGCAGTGCTACCGAACTATCCGGCTACACCTTC.

The chain has TRBV2 and TRBJ1-2; 11 positions agree with TRBD1. The CDR3 spans 16 residues. CDR1 and CDR2 from the germline V gene are SNHLY and FYNNEI. With 6 bases clipped from V and 2 bases from J, the junction kept 8 bases outside the gene matches. CDR3 DNA: TGTGCCAGCAGGGGGGGACAGGGGGTGAACAACTATGGCTACACCTTC. This codes for CASRGGQGVNNYGYTF.

The chain couples TRBV9 to TRBJ1-6; D is unclear. Germline values: CDR1 SGDLS, CDR2 YYNGEE. V was pared by 7 bases and J by 7 bases, with 15 bases between. The length of the CDR3 is 14 residues. CDR3 residues: CASSERSLNSPLHF. CDR3 DNA: TGTGCCAGCTCCGAAAGGAGCTTGAATTCACCCCTCCACTTT.

This clone was detected a few times. V and J are TRBV19 and TRBJ1-2, with TRBD1 matching 10 bases. The germline V gene encodes CDR1 LNHDA and CDR2 SQIVND (reference sequence). The V and J ends lost 4 bases and 6 bases, in that order; junction bases with no gene match: 5. There are 14 residues in the CDR3. CDR3 residues: CASSNSGTGDGYTF. In DNA, the CDR3 is TGTGCCAGTAGTAATTCAGGGACAGGGGATGGCTACACCTTC.

The rearrangement links TRBV4-1 to TRBJ1-5; TRBD1 agrees at 11 bases. V was pared by 6 bases and J by 4 bases, with 11 bases of the junction left unmatched. The CDR3 totals 17 residues. Germline lookup yields CDR1 MGHRA and CDR2 YSYEKL. CDR3 in amino acids: CASRATGTGGNNQPQHF. The CDR3 nucleotides read TGCGCCAGCAGGGCGACCGGGACAGGGGGTAATAATCAGCCCCAGCATTTT.

The table lists this clone with a count of one. The CDR3: CASSGGNSPLHF. The CDR3 DNA sequence: TGCGCCAGCAGCGGAGGAAATTCACCCCTCCACTTT. This chain links TRBV5-1 with TRBJ1-6; D unresolved. Trimming stripped 4 bases from V and 7 bases from J, with 6 bases between. The CDR3 totals 12 residues. CDR1 is SGHRS and CDR2 is YFSETQ in the germline V gene.

The chain uses TRBV12-2 and TRBJ2-3; whether TRBD2, the table's D call, matches the DNA was not checked. TRBV12-2 is recorded as a pseudogene. The CDR3 runs 19 residues. The CDR3 spells CASRFTSGGPPTGTDTQYF. CDR3 sequence (DNA): TGTGCAAGTCGCTTTACTAGCGGGGGCCCACCAACTGGCACAGATACGCAGTATTTT.

The V call is TRBV6-1, the J call TRBJ1-5; 7 nucleotides agree with TRBD1. This CDR3 has 15 residues. Germline loops: CDR1 MNHNS, CDR2 SASEGT. The ends lost 4 bases at V and 0 bases at J; junction bases unmatched: 3. The CDR3 nucleotides read TGTGCCAGCAGTGGGGGACAGTATAGCAATCAGCCCCAGCATTTT. Translation: CASSGGQYSNQPQHF.

The rearrangement joins TRBV11-2 to TRBJ2-3; D might be TRBD2 (6 bases). Germline V gene data show CDR1 as SGHAT and CDR2 as FQNNGV. This CDR3 has 15 amino acids. With 5 bases removed from V and 0 bases from J, the gap between germline ends came to 12 bases. CDR3 protein: CASSSGRSSTDTQYF. The CDR3, as DNA: TGTGCCAGCAGCAGTGGGAGGAGTAGCACAGATACGCAGTATTTT.

In this sample, this clone turned up once. CDR3 in DNA: TGTGCCAGCAGCGTAACCGGGACATTGAACACTGAAGCTTTCTTT. This gives the protein CASSVTGTLNTEAFF. This chain links TRBV9 with TRBJ1-1, with D maybe TRBD1 (6 bases). V lost 1 base and J lost 0, with 10 bases in between. The CDR3 length is 15 residues. CDR1 is SGDLS, CDR2 YYNGEE, per germline.

The V call is TRBV10-3, the J call TRBJ1-5, with D tentatively TRBD1 (6 bases). The V gene's germline CDR1 is ENHRY and CDR2 SYGVKD. Trimming stripped 3 bases from V and 5 bases from J, with 11 bases between. This CDR3 is 14 amino acids long. The chain's CDR3 is CAISDRGDYQPQHF. CDR3 DNA: TGTGCCATCAGTGACAGGGGTGATTATCAGCCCCAGCATTTT.

J is TRBJ1-5 and V is TRBV10-2, with 10 bases that match TRBD1. CDR1 and CDR2 (germline): WSHSY, SAAADI. The CDR3 contains 15 residues. After removal of 0 bases from V and 7 bases from J, the junction contained 3 bases not matched to a gene. This CDR3 reads CASSESEDRGQPQHF. The CDR3 region has the DNA TGCGCCAGCAGTGAGTCCGAGGACAGGGGGCAGCCCCAGCATTTT.

CDR3 region: CAISGRDREGFFHGYTF. The CDR3 coding sequence is TGTGCCATCAGTGGAAGGGACAGGGAAGGGTTTTTCCATGGCTACACCTTC. The chain joins TRBV10-3 to TRBJ1-2; 9 nucleotides line up with TRBD1. The CDR3 extends over 17 amino acids. The V segment lost 4 bases and the J segment 6 bases; nucleotides outside the gene matches: 15. From germline, CDR1 is ENHRY and CDR2 SYGVKD.